This section outlines one T cell receptor beta chain sequence together with its context. Its target is unknown. This sample was included in a study of T cells expressing NK-cell markers. Germline loops: CDR1 SQVTM, CDR2 ANQGSEA. CDR3 length: 12 residues. Making the TCR beta cDNA relied on 5'RACE template switching with UMIs. TCRdb reworked the 5' RACE reads into one entry per CDR3 protein, no DNA. Recorded for this sample: approximately 550,000 distinct CDR3 sequences. Broader study findings: Dominant NKG2C+ clonotypes made up roughly 1.0-8% of CD8+ T cells in roughly six donors. These same clonotypes (in several donors) also led the CD3+CD56-NKG2C+ fraction.

Source material: blood T cells: a sorted CD56 or NKG2C T cell subset, CD4+ or CD8+ T cells, or bulk PBMC T cells (not recorded which). The TCR originated in a man younger than 35 in good health. The chain couples TRBV29-1 to TRBJ2-5. CDR3 sequence reads: CSVEFRVETQYF.